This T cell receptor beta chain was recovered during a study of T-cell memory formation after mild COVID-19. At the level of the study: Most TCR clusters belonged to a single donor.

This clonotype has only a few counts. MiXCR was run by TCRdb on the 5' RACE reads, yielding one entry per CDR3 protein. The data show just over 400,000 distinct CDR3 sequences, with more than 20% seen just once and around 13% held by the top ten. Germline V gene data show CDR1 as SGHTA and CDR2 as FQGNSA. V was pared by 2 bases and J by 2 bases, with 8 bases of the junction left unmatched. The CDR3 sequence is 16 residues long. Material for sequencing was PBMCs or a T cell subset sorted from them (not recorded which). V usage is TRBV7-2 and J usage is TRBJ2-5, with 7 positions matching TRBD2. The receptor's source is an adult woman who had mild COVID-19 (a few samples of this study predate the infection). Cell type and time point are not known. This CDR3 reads CASSLWAGEGQETQYF. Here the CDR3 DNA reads TGTGCCAGCAGCTTATGGGCGGGAGAAGGGCAAGAGACCCAGTACTTC.